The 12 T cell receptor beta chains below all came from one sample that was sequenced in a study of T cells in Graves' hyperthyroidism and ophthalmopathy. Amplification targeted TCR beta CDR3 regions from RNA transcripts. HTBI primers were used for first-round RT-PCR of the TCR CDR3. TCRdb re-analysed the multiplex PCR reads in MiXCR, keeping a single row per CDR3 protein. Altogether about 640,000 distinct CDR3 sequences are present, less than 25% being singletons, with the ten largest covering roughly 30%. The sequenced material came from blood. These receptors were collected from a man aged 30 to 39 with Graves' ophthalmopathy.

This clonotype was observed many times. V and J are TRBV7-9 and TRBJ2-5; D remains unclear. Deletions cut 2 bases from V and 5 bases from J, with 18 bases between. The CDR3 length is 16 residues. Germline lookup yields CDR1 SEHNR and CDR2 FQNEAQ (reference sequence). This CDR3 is CASSLRSGGPWETQYF. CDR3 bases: TGTGCCAGCAGCTTAAGATCTGGCGGCCCCTGGGAGACCCAGTACTTC. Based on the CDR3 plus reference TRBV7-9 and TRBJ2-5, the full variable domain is DTGVSQNPRHKITKRGQNVTFRCDPISEHNRLYWYRQTLGQGPEFLTYFQNEAQLEKSRLLSDRFSAERPKGSFSTLEIQRTEQGDSAMYLCASSLRSGGPWETQYFGPGTRLLVL.

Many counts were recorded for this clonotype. CDR3 nucleotides: TGTGCCAGCAGCACCGGGACTACAACCTACGAGCAGTACTTC. Its protein is CASSTGTTTYEQYF. The rearrangement joins TRBV5-4 to TRBJ2-7; 7 nucleotides match TRBD2. CDR1 is SGHNT, CDR2 YYREEE, per germline (reference sequence). J was trimmed by 2 bases and V by 4 bases; bases with no gene match: 6. CDR3 length: 14 residues. The full variable domain, completed using reference TRBV5-4 and TRBJ2-7, is ETGVTQSPTHLIKTRGQQVTLRCSSQSGHNTVSWYQQALGQGPQFIFQYYREEENGRGNFPPRFSGLQFPNYSSELNVNALELDDSALYLCASSTGTTTYEQYFGPGTRLTVT.

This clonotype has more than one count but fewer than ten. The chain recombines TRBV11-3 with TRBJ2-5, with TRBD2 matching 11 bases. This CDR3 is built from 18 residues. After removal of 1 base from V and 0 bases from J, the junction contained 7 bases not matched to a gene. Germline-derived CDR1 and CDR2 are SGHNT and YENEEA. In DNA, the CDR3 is TGTGCCAGCAGCTTAGGAGTAACTAGCGGGGGCCACCAAGAGACCCAGTACTTC. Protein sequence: CASSLGVTSGGHQETQYF.

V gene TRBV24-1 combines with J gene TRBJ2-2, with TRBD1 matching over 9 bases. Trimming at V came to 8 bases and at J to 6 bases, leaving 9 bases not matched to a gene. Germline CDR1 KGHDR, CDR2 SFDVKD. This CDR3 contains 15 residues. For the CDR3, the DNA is TGTGCCACCAAGGGGACAGGGAACCCTTCCGGGGAGCTGTTTTTT. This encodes CATKGTGNPSGELFF.

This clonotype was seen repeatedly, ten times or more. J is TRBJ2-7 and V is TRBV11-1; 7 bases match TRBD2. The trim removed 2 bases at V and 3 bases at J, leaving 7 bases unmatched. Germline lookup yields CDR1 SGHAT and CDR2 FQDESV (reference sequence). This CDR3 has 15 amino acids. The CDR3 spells CASSLTPGLNYEQYF. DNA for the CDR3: TGTGCCAGCAGCTTAACGCCGGGACTAAACTACGAGCAGTACTTC.

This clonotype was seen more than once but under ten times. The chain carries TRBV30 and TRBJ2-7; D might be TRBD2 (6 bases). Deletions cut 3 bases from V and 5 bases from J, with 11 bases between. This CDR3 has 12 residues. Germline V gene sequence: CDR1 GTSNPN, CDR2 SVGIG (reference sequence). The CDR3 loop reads CAWSRGTDEQYF. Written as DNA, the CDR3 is TGTGCCTGGAGCCGCGGGACGGACGAGCAGTACTTC.

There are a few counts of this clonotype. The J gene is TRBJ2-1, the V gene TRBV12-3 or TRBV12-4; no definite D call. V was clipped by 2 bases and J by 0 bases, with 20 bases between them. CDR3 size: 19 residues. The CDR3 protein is CASSLTTLNYVGSYNEQFF. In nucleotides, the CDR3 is TGTGCCAGCAGTTTAACGACACTCAACTATGTAGGCTCCTACAATGAGCAGTTCTTC.

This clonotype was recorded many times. The CDR3 coding sequence is TGTGCCAGCAGTTTCCCAGGGGAGGAGACCCAGTACTTC. Translated: CASSFPGEETQYF. The gene calls are TRBV28 and TRBJ2-5; maybe TRBD1 (6 bases). CDR3 length: 13 amino acids. Germline CDR1 is MDHEN and CDR2 is SYDVKM. The V end was cut by 3 bases, the J end by 5 bases, with 10 bases between.

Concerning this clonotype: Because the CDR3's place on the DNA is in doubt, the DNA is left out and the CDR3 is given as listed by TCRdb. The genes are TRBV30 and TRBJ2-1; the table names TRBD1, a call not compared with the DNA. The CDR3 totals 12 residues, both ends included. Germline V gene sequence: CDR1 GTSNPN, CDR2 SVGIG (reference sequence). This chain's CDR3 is CAWGSGTGEEFF.

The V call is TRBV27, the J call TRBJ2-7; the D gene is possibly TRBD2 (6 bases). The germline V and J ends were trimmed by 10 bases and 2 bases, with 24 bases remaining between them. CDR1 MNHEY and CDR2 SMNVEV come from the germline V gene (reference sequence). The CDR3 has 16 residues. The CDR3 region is CATISMEGPSTYEQYF. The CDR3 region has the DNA TGTGCCACCATCAGCATGGAGGGCCCGAGCACCTACGAGCAGTACTTC.

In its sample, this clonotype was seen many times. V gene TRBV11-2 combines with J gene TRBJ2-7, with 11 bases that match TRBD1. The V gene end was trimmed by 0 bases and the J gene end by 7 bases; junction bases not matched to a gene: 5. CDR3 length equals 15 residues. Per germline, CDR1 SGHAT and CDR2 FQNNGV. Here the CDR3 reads CASSLDGTGGWEQYF. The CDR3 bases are TGTGCCAGCAGCTTAGATGGGACAGGGGGTTGGGAGCAGTACTTC.

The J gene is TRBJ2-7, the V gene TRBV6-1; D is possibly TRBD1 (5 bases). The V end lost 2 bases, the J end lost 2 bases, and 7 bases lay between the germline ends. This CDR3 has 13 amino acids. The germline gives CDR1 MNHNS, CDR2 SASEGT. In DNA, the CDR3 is TGTGCCAGCAGTGAAAAAGGGGCCTACGAGCAGTACTTC. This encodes CASSEKGAYEQYF.